This TCR beta chain was captured by sequencing in a study of early T cells in non-severe SARS-CoV-2 infection. Study in general: Sequencing input comprised bulk RNA from unsorted whole blood; chain pairing was not available. Findings and limits, study-wide: Matching results from VDJdb favored anti-spike CD8 responses, leaving private and CD4 specificities undetected.

There are many counts of this clonotype. As yet, its antigen is unknown. As part of library construction, unique molecular identifiers were attached to individual cDNA molecules. MiXCR, applied by TCRdb to the 5' RACE reads, yields one record per CDR3 protein. The sample includes more than 80,000 distinct CDR3 sequences, 13% to 15% of them seen just once. Sequenced sample: whole blood. The sequence came from an adult who was a healthcare worker with PCR-confirmed SARS-CoV-2 infection or an uninfected control (not recorded which).

The CDR3 here is CSARRQGAPGELFF. In DNA form, the CDR3 reads TGCAGCGCCCGACGACAGGGGGCCCCCGGGGAGCTGTTTTTT. The J gene is TRBJ2-2, the V gene TRBV29-1; 10 bases line up with TRBD1. The CDR3 is 14 amino acids. V lost 7 bases to trimming and J lost 6 bases; unmatched junction nucleotides: 8. Germline lookup yields CDR1 SQVTM and CDR2 ANQGSEA.